Shown below are 21 T cell receptor beta chains from a single sample sequenced in a study of blood T cell repertoires in COVID-19. The method was immunoSEQ multiplex PCR; TCRdb's version includes in-frame clones alone and lacks a portion of them. This table has fewer than 250,000 clones, just over 90% appearing once. Material for sequencing was peripheral blood. These receptors all come from a man aged 25 to 40 with acute or convalescent COVID-19.

This chain links TRBV3-1 (or the pseudogene TRBV3-2) with TRBJ1-4; 10 bases match TRBD1. V was pared by 6 bases and J by 10 bases, with 8 bases of the junction left unmatched. CDR3 length equals 14 residues. From germline, CDR1 is LGHDT and CDR2 YNNKEL (reference sequence). This CDR3 reads CASRPGTGDGKLFF. In nucleotides, the CDR3 is TGTGCCAGCAGACCGGGGACAGGGGACGGAAAACTGTTTTTT.

The V call is TRBV30, the J call TRBJ2-1, with D maybe TRBD2 (6 bases). The CDR3 runs to 13 residues. V was cut by 3 bases and J by 0 bases, with 6 bases left in between. Germline CDR1 and CDR2: GTSNPN and SVGIG (reference sequence). The CDR3 nucleotides are TGTGCCTGGAGCGGGAGCTCCTACAATGAGCAGTTCTTC. Amino acids: CAWSGSSYNEQFF.

The rearrangement joins TRBV10-2 to TRBJ2-2; TRBD2 matches 9 bases. Germline CDR1 is WSHSY and CDR2 is SAAADI. This CDR3 contains 18 residues. V trimming: 3 bases; J trimming: 4 bases; junction bases outside the gene matches: 12. CDR3 protein: CASSEGGTSSRVTGELFF. Here the CDR3 DNA reads TGCGCCAGCAGTGAAGGAGGGACTAGCTCTCGTGTCACCGGGGAGCTGTTTTTT.

The genes are TRBV19 and TRBJ2-6; 11 bases fit TRBD1. The CDR3 is 17 amino acids. In germline, CDR1 is LNHDA, CDR2 SQIVND (reference sequence). V gave up 4 bases and J gave up 2 bases; unmatched junction bases: 4. CDR3 coding DNA: TGTGCCAGTAGTAGGACAGGGGGCGCTCCTGGGGCCAACGTCCTGACTTTC. Protein: CASSRTGGAPGANVLTF.

The chain has TRBV28 and TRBJ2-3, with TRBD2 matching 12 bases. Germline CDR1 reads MDHEN; CDR2 reads SYDVKM. This CDR3 is 19 amino acids long. V was pared by 5 bases and J by 0 bases, with 12 bases of the junction left unmatched. The CDR3 spells CASSAGLAGPHLSTDTQYF. DNA for the CDR3: TGTGCCAGCAGTGCCGGACTAGCGGGACCCCACTTAAGCACAGATACGCAGTATTTT.

The chain combines TRBV5-1 with TRBJ1-1; no clear D. The CDR3 has 13 amino acids. In germline, CDR1 is SGHRS, CDR2 YFSETQ. V lost 4 bases, J lost 1 base, and 8 bases lay in between. The chain's CDR3 is CASSLGGNTEAFF. The CDR3 DNA reads as TGCGCCAGCAGCCTCGGAGGGAACACTGAAGCTTTCTTT.

The chain links TRBV4-1 to TRBJ2-2; 10 bases are a match to TRBD2. V lost 4 bases and J lost 7; bases outside the gene matches: 12. The length of the CDR3 is 17 residues. From germline, CDR1 is MGHRA and CDR2 YSYEKL. CDR3: CASSPYDSGGKGGELFF. The CDR3 bases are TGCGCCAGCAGCCCGTACGATAGCGGGGGGAAGGGCGGGGAGCTGTTTTTT.

The gene calls are TRBV5-4 and TRBJ1-3; D is undetermined. The CDR3 is 14 amino acids. Per germline, CDR1 SGHNT and CDR2 YYREEE (reference sequence). The V end lost 2 bases, the J end lost 0 bases, and 6 bases lay between the germline ends. In DNA, the CDR3 is TGTGCCAGCAGCTTTGATAGCTCTGGAAACACCATATATTTT. Residues: CASSFDSSGNTIYF.

This rearrangement joins TRBV9 to TRBJ2-1; 7 bases agree with TRBD1. CDR1 and CDR2 (germline): SGDLS, YYNGEE. CDR3 size: 13 residues. The trim removed 0 bases at V and 7 bases at J, leaving 1 base unmatched. Here the CDR3 reads CASSVETGNEQFF. CDR3 coding DNA: TGTGCCAGCAGCGTAGAGACAGGGAATGAGCAGTTCTTC.

V gene TRBV29-1 combines with J gene TRBJ1-3; D call uncertain. Between the trimmed V and J ends, which lost 7 bases and 0 bases, there was a span of 10 bases. The CDR3 totals 13 residues. CDR1 and CDR2 (germline): SQVTM, ANQGSEA. The DNA of the CDR3 is TGCAGCGCCTGCGCAGGCTCTGGAAACACCATATATTTT. Amino acids: CSACAGSGNTIYF.

V gene TRBV4-2 combines with J gene TRBJ2-1, with TRBD2 matching over 7 bases. This CDR3 spans 13 amino acids. Germline V CDR1 and CDR2: LGHNA, YNFKEQ. V lost 6 bases, J lost 10 bases, and 9 bases stayed unmatched. For the CDR3, the DNA is TGTGCCAGCAGTGGGGGAGGGCCCGGGGAGCAGTTCTTC. Protein: CASSGGGPGEQFF.

The chain couples TRBV30 to TRBJ1-1, with D maybe TRBD1 (6 bases). Germline assignment: CDR1 GTSNPN and CDR2 SVGIG (reference sequence). Trimming took 0 bases from V and 2 from J, leaving 13 bases between them. The CDR3 contains 15 residues. CDR3 in amino acids: CAWSVKAGDNTEAFF. Here the CDR3 DNA reads TGTGCCTGGAGTGTAAAGGCAGGGGATAACACTGAAGCTTTCTTT. The full variable domain, with the rest looked up from reference TRBV30 and TRBJ1-1, is SQTIHQWPATLVQPVGSPLSLECTVEGTSNPNLYWYRQAAGRGLQLLFYSVGIGQISSEVPQNLSASRPQDRQFILSSKKLLLSDSGFYLCAWSVKAGDNTEAFFGQGTRLTVV.

This clone is a singleton in its sample. The chain is built from TRBV27 and TRBJ1-2, with 7 bases matching TRBD1. V shed 5 bases and J 8 bases; nucleotides not matched to a gene: 11. The CDR3 length is 14 residues. Germline-derived CDR1 and CDR2 are MNHEY and SMNVEV (reference sequence). The CDR3 sequence: CASSTTPTGRGYTF. CDR3 bases: TGTGCCAGCAGTACTACTCCGACAGGGCGCGGCTACACCTTC.

The rearrangement links TRBV19 to TRBJ1-4; TRBD1 might be the D (6 bases). The CDR3 is 11 amino acids. The germline gives CDR1 LNHDA, CDR2 SQIVND (reference sequence). V was clipped by 7 bases and J by 8 bases, with 8 bases between them. CDR3 region: CASTGVEKLFF. CDR3 in DNA: TGTGCCAGTACAGGGGTGGAAAAACTGTTTTTT.

This rearrangement joins TRBV19 to TRBJ2-1; tentatively, D is TRBD2 (6 bases). Trimming removed 6 bases at V and 9 bases at J, with 12 bases between. Germline V lookup: CDR1 LNHDA, CDR2 SQIVND (reference sequence). CDR3 length: 12 residues. The CDR3 spells CASREGRVEQFF. The CDR3, as DNA: TGTGCCAGTAGGGAGGGCCGGGTTGAGCAGTTCTTC.

The chain carries TRBV6-5 and TRBJ1-6, with no clear D. V lost 0 bases, J lost 9 bases, and 12 bases lay in between. Per germline, CDR1 MNHEY and CDR2 SVGAGI. The CDR3 sequence is 15 residues long. The DNA for the CDR3 is TGTGCCAGCAGTTACTCGAACCGGGAAACTTCACCCCTCCACTTT. Translating gives CASSYSNRETSPLHF.

The chain uses TRBV30 and TRBJ2-7, with D tentatively TRBD2 (5 bases). The ends were cut back, 5 bases at V and 4 bases at J, with 21 bases in the middle. Germline V CDR1 and CDR2: GTSNPN, SVGIG (reference sequence). The CDR3 sequence is 15 residues long. CDR3 nucleotide sequence: TGTGCCTGGGAGGGTGTCGGACTTTCAGGTTACGAGCAGTACTTC. Its translation: CAWEGVGLSGYEQYF.

This chain joins TRBV5-8 and TRBJ2-3; 8 bases agree with TRBD1. V shed 4 bases, J shed 6 bases, and the junction held 4 bases outside the gene matches. The CDR3 runs 13 residues. CDR1 is SGHTS, CDR2 YDEGEE, per germline. The chain's CDR3 is CASSRTGLDTQYF. DNA of the CDR3: TGTGCCAGCAGCCGGACAGGGCTGGATACGCAGTATTTT.

Only one count was recorded for this clone. The chain has TRBV6-5 and TRBJ2-7; D may be TRBD1 (5 bases). The CDR3 covers 13 residues. Germline-derived CDR1 and CDR2 are MNHEY and SVGAGI. V was shortened by 6 bases and J by 0 bases, with 9 bases between the two germline ends. DNA of the CDR3: TGTGCCAGCAGATTGACAGCCTCCTACGAGCAGTACTTC. It specifies CASRLTASYEQYF.

This chain uses TRBV28 with TRBJ2-7; the D is unclear. The CDR3 spans 14 residues. Trimming left V 1 base short and J 2 bases short, with 9 bases between. In germline, CDR1 is MDHEN, CDR2 SYDVKM. The CDR3 sequence is CASSLFSPAYEQYF. DNA for the CDR3: TGTGCCAGCAGTTTATTTTCCCCGGCCTACGAGCAGTACTTC. The entire variable domain, with the rest obtained from reference TRBV28 and TRBJ2-7, is as follows: DVKVTQSSRYLVKRTGEKVFLECVQDMDHENMFWYRQDPGLGLRLIYFSYDVKMKEKGDIPEGYSVSREKKERFSLILESASTNQTSMYLCASSLFSPAYEQYFGPGTRLTVT.

This clone was seen a single time. The V gene is TRBV10-3, the J gene TRBJ2-7; 7 bases match TRBD1. Germline CDR1 reads ENHRY; CDR2 reads SYGVKD. V lost 6 bases to trimming and J lost 0 bases; unmatched junction nucleotides: 8. This CDR3 comprises 15 residues. The CDR3 loop reads CAISVGQPSSYEQYF. The CDR3, as DNA: TGTGCCATCAGCGTGGGACAGCCTAGCTCCTACGAGCAGTACTTC.